A single sample gave rise to the 28 T cell receptor beta chains below, sequenced in a study of T cell responses to AZD1222 COVID-19 vaccine. Sequencing used immunoSEQ multiplex PCR; TCRdb keeps in-frame clones, though not all of them. The sample lists approximately 67,000 clones, 89% occurring once. The material was peripheral blood, obtained 28 days after the second AZD1222 dose. The source is an adult who received the AZD1222 COVID-19 vaccine.

The chain links TRBV5-6 to TRBJ1-4, with D perhaps TRBD1 (5 bases). The CDR3 has 13 amino acids. V lost 4 bases and J lost 10, with 14 bases in between. The V gene's germline CDR1 is SGHDT and CDR2 YYEEEE. CDR3 coding DNA: TGTGCCAGCAGCAGGGACCAAACCCCAAAACTGTTTTTT. Protein: CASSRDQTPKLFF.

This chain uses TRBV11-2 with TRBJ1-1; TRBD1 matches at 7 bases. The CDR3 contains 14 residues. V trimming: 7 bases; J trimming: 5 bases; junction bases outside the gene matches: 10. Looked up from germline, CDR1 is SGHAT and CDR2 is FQNNGV. CDR3 loop: CASTLSPGQTEAFF. In DNA, the CDR3 is TGTGCCAGCACCCTAAGCCCGGGACAGACTGAAGCTTTCTTT.

The count of this clone is one. V gene TRBV7-9 combines with J gene TRBJ2-3; no definite D call. V shed 1 base and J shed 6 bases, with 8 bases lying between them. This CDR3 spans 13 amino acids. The germline V gene encodes CDR1 SEHNR and CDR2 FQNEAQ (reference sequence). CDR3 in amino acids: CASSLGQLDTQYF. For the CDR3, the DNA is TGTGCCAGCAGCTTAGGCCAACTGGATACGCAGTATTTT. The whole variable domain, remainder taken from reference TRBV7-9 and TRBJ2-3, is DTGVSQNPRHKITKRGQNVTFRCDPISEHNRLYWYRQTLGQGPEFLTYFQNEAQLEKSRLLSDRFSAERPKGSFSTLEIQRTEQGDSAMYLCASSLGQLDTQYFGPGTRLTVL.

The rearrangement uses TRBV11-3 and TRBJ2-1; D is perhaps TRBD2 (6 bases). CDR1 and CDR2 (germline): SGHNT, YENEEA. The CDR3 is 13 amino acids. V was trimmed by 7 bases and J by 7 bases, leaving 14 bases between them. CDR3 sequence reads: CASNRDSLNEQFF. CDR3 coding DNA: TGTGCCAGCAACCGGGACTCCCTAAATGAGCAGTTCTTC. The full variable domain, in which reference TRBV11-3 and TRBJ2-1 provide the parts outside the CDR3, is EAGVVQSPRYKIIEKKQPVAFWCNPISGHNTLYWYLQNLGQGPELLIRYENEEAVDDSQLPKDRFSAERLKGVDSTLKIQPAELGDSAVYLCASNRDSLNEQFFGPGTRLTVL.

The rearrangement uses TRBV4-1 and TRBJ1-2; TRBD1 aligns across 8 bases. V trimming: 4 bases; J trimming: 10 bases; junction bases outside the gene matches: 5. This CDR3 contains 12 residues. Germline loops: CDR1 MGHRA, CDR2 YSYEKL. Written as DNA, the CDR3 is TGCGCCAGCAGCCCCGGACAGGGCCTCTACACCTTC. Translating it yields CASSPGQGLYTF.

The chain combines TRBV10-3 with TRBJ1-5; the D is unclear. V shed 10 bases and J shed 7 bases, with 14 bases lying between them. CDR3 length equals 12 residues. The V gene's germline CDR1 is ENHRY and CDR2 SYGVKD. The CDR3 DNA reads TGTGCCACCCCTGGGTACCCACAGCCCCAGCATTTT. It yields the protein CATPGYPQPQHF.

V and J are TRBV4-2 and TRBJ2-1; TRBD1 is a possible D gene (7 bases). Germline-derived CDR1 and CDR2 are LGHNA and YNFKEQ. Trimming took 0 bases from V and 4 from J, leaving 16 bases between them. The CDR3 is made up of 17 amino acids. The CDR3 region has the DNA TGTGCCAGCAGCCAAGATTCGCGGGACAGCACATACAATGAGCAGTTCTTC. Residues: CASSQDSRDSTYNEQFF.

The rearrangement uses TRBV6-5 and TRBJ1-2, with TRBD1 identical over 8 bases. Germline-derived CDR1 and CDR2 are MNHEY and SVGAGI. This CDR3 is 14 amino acids long. Losses at the gene ends were 5 bases for V and 14 bases for J; bases not matched to a gene: 16. CDR3 coding DNA: TGTGCCAGCAGTCCGCAGGGGGCTGTAGTTATTTGGACCTTC. Amino acids: CASSPQGAVVIWTF.

The genes are TRBV14 and TRBJ2-2; TRBD1 matches at 8 bases. CDR3 length equals 14 residues. Germline lookup yields CDR1 SGHDN and CDR2 FVKESK. Trimming removed 1 base from V and 12 bases from J; junction bases left unmatched: 7. CDR3 DNA: TGTGCCAGCAGCCAAGGACTGATCAGGGGGCAGCTGTTTTTT. Protein sequence: CASSQGLIRGQLFF.

This sequence joins TRBV19 and TRBJ2-1; D unresolved. V gave up 3 bases and J gave up 7 bases, with 19 bases separating them. There are 16 residues in the CDR3. The V gene's germline CDR1 is LNHDA and CDR2 SQIVND (reference sequence). The CDR3 sequence: CASSMTPGQVRNEQFF. The CDR3 coding sequence is TGTGCCAGTAGTATGACCCCGGGTCAGGTAAGGAATGAGCAGTTCTTC.

The V gene is TRBV4-1, the J gene TRBJ1-5; D is unclear. CDR1 is MGHRA, CDR2 YSYEKL, per germline. The V end lost 4 bases, the J end lost 6 bases, and 10 bases lay between the germline ends. This CDR3 spans 13 amino acids. CDR3 loop: CASSLNVVQPQHF. The DNA of the CDR3 is TGCGCCAGCAGCCTGAATGTGGTTCAGCCCCAGCATTTT.

V gene TRBV5-1 combines with J gene TRBJ2-1, with TRBD2 identical over 10 bases. This CDR3 has 14 amino acids. In germline, CDR1 is SGHRS, CDR2 YFSETQ. Germline trimming cut 3 bases from V and 7 bases from J; bases unmatched to any gene: 4. The CDR3 DNA is TGCGCCAGCAGCTGGGAGCGGGAGGGGAATGAGCAGTTCTTC. It specifies CASSWEREGNEQFF.

V is TRBV30 and J is TRBJ1-1, with 8 bases identical to TRBD1. The CDR3 has 17 residues. Trimming removed 4 bases from V and 0 bases from J; junction bases left unmatched: 13. CDR1 and CDR2 from the germline V gene are GTSNPN and SVGIG (reference sequence). The CDR3, as DNA: TGTGCCTGGACCTATCCTTCAGGGGGCAGAGTGAACACTGAAGCTTTCTTT. Its translation is CAWTYPSGGRVNTEAFF. The entire variable domain, with the rest obtained from reference TRBV30 and TRBJ1-1, is as follows: SQTIHQWPATLVQPVGSPLSLECTVEGTSNPNLYWYRQAAGRGLQLLFYSVGIGQISSEVPQNLSASRPQDRQFILSSKKLLLSDSGFYLCAWTYPSGGRVNTEAFFGQGTRLTVV.

This chain joins TRBV27 and TRBJ2-2; D remains ambiguous. This CDR3 is built from 12 residues. Germline V gene data show CDR1 as MNHEY and CDR2 as SMNVEV (reference sequence). V dropped 0 bases and J dropped 6 bases, with 2 bases sitting between them. CDR3 residues: CASSLSAGELFF. The CDR3 DNA reads as TGTGCCAGCAGTTTATCGGCCGGGGAGCTGTTTTTT.

The V and J genes are TRBV2 and TRBJ2-5; TRBD1 matches at 8 bases. The germline gives CDR1 SNHLY, CDR2 FYNNEI. V lost 2 bases and J lost 5; bases outside the gene matches: 4. This CDR3 has 14 residues. This CDR3 reads CASSEQGAGETQYF. CDR3 sequence (DNA): TGTGCCAGCAGTGAACAGGGGGCCGGGGAGACCCAGTACTTC.

V usage is TRBV6-2 or TRBV6-3 and J usage is TRBJ1-2; TRBD1 might be the D (5 bases). Germline lookup yields CDR1 MNHEY and CDR2 SVGEGT. V was clipped by 4 bases and J by 5 bases, with 14 bases between them. This CDR3 is 14 amino acids long. The CDR3 DNA is TGTGCCAGCAGTTTACCCCAGGGAGTGTATGGCTACACCTTC. This gives the protein CASSLPQGVYGYTF.

This chain joins TRBV7-7 and TRBJ2-7, with D perhaps matching TRBD1 or TRBD2 (5 bases each). CDR1 and CDR2 (germline): SSHAT, FNYEAQ (reference sequence). Trimming took 5 bases from V and 2 from J, leaving 16 bases between them. This CDR3 is built from 15 residues. The CDR3 loop reads CASSVRDGTPYEQYF. In DNA form, the CDR3 reads TGTGCCAGCAGCGTCCGGGACGGCACCCCCTACGAGCAGTACTTC.

This clone was observed a single time. The chain has TRBV5-1 and TRBJ2-7; 8 bases map to TRBD1. From germline, CDR1 is SGHRS and CDR2 YFSETQ. The CDR3 has 14 residues. V lost 3 bases, J lost 2 bases, and 4 bases stayed unmatched. CDR3: CASSSGQGAYEQYF. DNA of the CDR3: TGCGCCAGCAGCTCCGGACAGGGCGCCTACGAGCAGTACTTC.

J is TRBJ2-7 and V is TRBV14, with D unresolved. Germline V gene lookup returns CDR1 SGHDN and CDR2 FVKESK. The CDR3 is 11 amino acids. The germline V and J ends were trimmed by 1 base and 5 bases, with 3 bases remaining between them. The CDR3: CASSQGHEQYF. In DNA, the CDR3 is TGTGCCAGCAGCCAAGGGCACGAGCAGTACTTC.

The V and J genes are TRBV5-4 and TRBJ2-7; D is perhaps TRBD2 (6 bases). Germline assignment: CDR1 SGHNT and CDR2 YYREEE (reference sequence). Trimming pared 5 bases from V and 7 bases from J, leaving 13 bases between. CDR3 length equals 12 residues. DNA of the CDR3: TGTGCCAGCAGTTCCATTGGGGGGGAGCAGTACTTC. Translated, it gives CASSSIGGEQYF.

This chain links TRBV5-5 with TRBJ1-4; 8 bases map to TRBD1. This CDR3 has 15 residues. J was trimmed by 6 bases and V by 4 bases; bases with no gene match: 8. Germline loops: CDR1 SGHKS, CDR2 YYEKEE (reference sequence). For the CDR3, the DNA is TGTGCCAGCAGCCCTACCGGGACAGGTCATGAAAAACTGTTTTTT. Translated: CASSPTGTGHEKLFF.

The chain recombines TRBV5-1 with TRBJ1-1; 7 bases map to TRBD1. The CDR3 totals 12 residues. With 1 base clipped from V and 8 bases from J, the junction kept 2 bases outside the gene matches. Germline CDR1 is SGHRS and CDR2 is YFSETQ. For the CDR3, the DNA is TGCGCCAGCAGCTTGCAGGGGGAAGAAGCTTTCTTT. It encodes CASSLQGEEAFF.

The chain recombines TRBV11-2 with TRBJ1-2, with 9 nucleotides matching TRBD1. Germline trimming cut 5 bases from V and 4 bases from J; bases unmatched to any gene: 5. The CDR3 has 14 residues. Germline loops: CDR1 SGHAT, CDR2 FQNNGV. CDR3 DNA sequence: TGTGCCAGCAGCCTTCGACAGGGGGGCTATGGCTACACCTTC. Translated, it gives CASSLRQGGYGYTF.

The V call is TRBV5-3, the J call TRBJ2-7; 8 nucleotides align to TRBD2. TRBV5-3 is flagged as an ORF with uncertain function. V lost 10 bases and J lost 3; bases outside the gene matches: 15. The CDR3 is 15 residues long. CDR3 amino acids: CADRVRPGGFYEQYF. CDR3 sequence (DNA): TGTGCCGACCGGGTGAGACCGGGGGGGTTCTACGAGCAGTACTTC.

This chain joins TRBV5-8 and TRBJ1-4; the match to TRBD1 covers 7 bases. The germline CDR1 and CDR2 sequences are SGHTS and YDEGEE. Trimming at V came to 9 bases and at J to 11 bases, leaving 10 bases not matched to a gene. The CDR3 length is 12 residues. The CDR3 reads CATGQATGKLFF. In DNA, the CDR3 is TGTGCCACCGGACAGGCCACGGGGAAACTGTTTTTT.

This clone was recorded once. The gene calls are TRBV2 and TRBJ2-7; D unresolved. The CDR3 is 15 residues long. Deletions cut 3 bases from V and 6 bases from J, with 18 bases between. Germline CDR1 SNHLY, CDR2 FYNNEI. In DNA, the CDR3 is TGTGCCAGCAGTGATTTAGAGTTCTCAAGCCCCGAGCAGTACTTC. It translates to CASSDLEFSSPEQYF.

This chain connects TRBV7-9 to TRBJ1-2; the match to TRBD1 covers 7 bases. Germline V lookup: CDR1 SEHNR, CDR2 FQNEAQ (reference sequence). This CDR3 contains 15 residues. V lost 5 bases, J lost 4 bases, and 10 bases stayed unmatched. The CDR3 region is CASSLGTAPSYGYTF. CDR3 in DNA: TGTGCCAGCAGCCTCGGGACAGCACCTAGCTATGGCTACACCTTC.

As DNA, the CDR3 is TGCAGCGTTGGGGACAGGAGTAATTCACCCCTCCACTTT. Its protein is CSVGDRSNSPLHF. The chain carries TRBV29-1 and TRBJ1-6, with 8 nucleotides matching TRBD1. Germline CDR1 and CDR2: SQVTM and ANQGSEA. The J segment lost 6 bases and the V segment lost 4 bases, leaving 2 bases of the junction unmatched. CDR3 size: 13 residues.